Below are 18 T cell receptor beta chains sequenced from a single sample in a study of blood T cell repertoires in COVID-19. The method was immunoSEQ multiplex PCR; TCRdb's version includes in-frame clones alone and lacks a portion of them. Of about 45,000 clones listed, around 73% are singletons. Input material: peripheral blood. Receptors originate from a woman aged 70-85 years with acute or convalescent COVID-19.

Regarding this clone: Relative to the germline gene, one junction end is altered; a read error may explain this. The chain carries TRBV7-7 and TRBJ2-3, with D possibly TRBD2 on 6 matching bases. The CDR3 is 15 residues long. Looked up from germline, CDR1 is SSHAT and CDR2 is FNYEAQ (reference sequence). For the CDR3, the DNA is TGTGCTAGCAGCCGGACTACCGAAAGCACAGATACGCAGTATTTT. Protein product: CASSRTTESTDTQYF. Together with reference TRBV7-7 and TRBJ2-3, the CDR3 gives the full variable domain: GAGVSQSPRYKVTKRGQDVTLRCDPISSHATLYWYQQALGQGPEFLTYFNYEAQPDKSGLPSDRFSAERPEGSISTLTIQRTEQRDSAMYRCASSRTTESTDTQYFGPGTRLTVL.

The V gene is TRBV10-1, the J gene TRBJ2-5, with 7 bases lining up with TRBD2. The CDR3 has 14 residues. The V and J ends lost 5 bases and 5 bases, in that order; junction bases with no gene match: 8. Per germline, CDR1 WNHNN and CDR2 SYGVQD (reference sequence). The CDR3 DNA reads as TGCGCCAGCAGTCCTAGCGGTGATGGGGAGACCCAGTACTTC. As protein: CASSPSGDGETQYF.

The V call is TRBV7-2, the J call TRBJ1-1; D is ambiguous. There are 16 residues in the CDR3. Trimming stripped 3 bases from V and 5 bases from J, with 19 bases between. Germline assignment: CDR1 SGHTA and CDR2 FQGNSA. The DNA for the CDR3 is TGTGCCAGCAGCTTTACTCCAATGAGGCTCGGGACTGAAGCTTTCTTT. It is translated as CASSFTPMRLGTEAFF.

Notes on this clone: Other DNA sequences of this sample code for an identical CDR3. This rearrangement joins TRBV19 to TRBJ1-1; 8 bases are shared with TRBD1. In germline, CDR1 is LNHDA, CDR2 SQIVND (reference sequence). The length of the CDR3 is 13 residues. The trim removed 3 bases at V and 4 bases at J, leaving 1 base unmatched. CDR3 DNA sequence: TGTGCCAGTAGTATCACAGGGGGCACTGAAGCTTTCTTT. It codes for CASSITGGTEAFF.

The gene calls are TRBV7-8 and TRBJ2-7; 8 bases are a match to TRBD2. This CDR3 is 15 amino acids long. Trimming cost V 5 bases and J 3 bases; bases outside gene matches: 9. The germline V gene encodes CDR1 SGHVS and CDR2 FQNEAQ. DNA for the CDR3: TGTGCCAGCAGCCCTACCGGGACTAGGCTCTACGAGCAGTACTTC. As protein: CASSPTGTRLYEQYF.

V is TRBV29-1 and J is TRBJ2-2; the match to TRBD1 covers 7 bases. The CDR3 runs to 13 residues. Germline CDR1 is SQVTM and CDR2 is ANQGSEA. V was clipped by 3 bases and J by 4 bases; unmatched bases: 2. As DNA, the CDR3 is TGCAGCGTTGAGAGGACAGGCACCGGGGAGCTGTTTTTT. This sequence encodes CSVERTGTGELFF.

This CDR3 is CASTGTLSTGTEAFF. CDR3 DNA sequence: TGTGCCAGCACAGGGACACTCTCCACCGGCACTGAAGCTTTCTTT. The chain is built from TRBV2 and TRBJ1-1; tentatively, D is TRBD1 (6 bases). CDR3 length: 15 residues. Germline CDR1 is SNHLY and CDR2 is FYNNEI. Trimming took off 7 bases at V and 4 bases at J, with 19 bases between the two ends.

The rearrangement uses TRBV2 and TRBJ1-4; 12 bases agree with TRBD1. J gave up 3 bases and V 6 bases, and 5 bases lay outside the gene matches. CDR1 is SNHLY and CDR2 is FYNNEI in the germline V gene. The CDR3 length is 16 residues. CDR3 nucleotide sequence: TGTGCCAGCAGGTCGGGACAGGGGGCTCCTAATGAAAAACTGTTTTTT. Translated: CASRSGQGAPNEKLFF. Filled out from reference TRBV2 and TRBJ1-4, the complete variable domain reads EPEVTQTPSHQVTQMGQEVILRCVPISNHLYFYWYRQILGQKVEFLVSFYNNEISEKSEIFDDQFSVERPDGSNFTLKIRSTKLEDSAMYFCASRSGQGAPNEKLFFGSGTQLSVL.

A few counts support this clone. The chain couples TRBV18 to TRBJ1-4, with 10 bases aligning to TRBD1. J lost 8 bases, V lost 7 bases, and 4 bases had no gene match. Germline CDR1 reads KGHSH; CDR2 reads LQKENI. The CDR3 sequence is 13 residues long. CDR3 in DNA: TGTGCCAGCTTGCGGACAGGGGGAGAAAAACTGTTTTTT. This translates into CASLRTGGEKLFF.

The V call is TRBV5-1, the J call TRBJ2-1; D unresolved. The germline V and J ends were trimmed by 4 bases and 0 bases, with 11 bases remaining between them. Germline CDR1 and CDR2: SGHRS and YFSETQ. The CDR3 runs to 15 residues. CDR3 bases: TGCGCCAGCAGCCCAAGCGCCAGCTCCTACAATGAGCAGTTCTTC. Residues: CASSPSASSYNEQFF.

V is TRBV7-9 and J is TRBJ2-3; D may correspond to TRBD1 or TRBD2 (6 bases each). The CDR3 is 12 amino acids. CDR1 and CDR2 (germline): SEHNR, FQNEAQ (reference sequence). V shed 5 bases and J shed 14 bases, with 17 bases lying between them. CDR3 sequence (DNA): TGTGCCAGCAGCCTAGGGGGGCAGTTTACGTATTTT. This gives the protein CASSLGGQFTYF.

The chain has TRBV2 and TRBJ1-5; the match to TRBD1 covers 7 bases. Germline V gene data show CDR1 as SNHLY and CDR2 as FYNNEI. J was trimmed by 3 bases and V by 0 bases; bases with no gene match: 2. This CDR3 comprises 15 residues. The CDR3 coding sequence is TGTGCCAGCAGTGAAGCGGGACAGTTCAATCAGCCCCAGCATTTT. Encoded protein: CASSEAGQFNQPQHF.

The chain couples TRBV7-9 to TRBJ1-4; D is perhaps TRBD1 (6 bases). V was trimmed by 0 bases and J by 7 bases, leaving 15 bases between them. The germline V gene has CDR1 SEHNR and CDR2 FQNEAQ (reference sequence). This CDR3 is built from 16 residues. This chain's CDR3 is CASSLASTGGSEKLFF. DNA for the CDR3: TGTGCCAGCAGCTTAGCTTCGACAGGCGGCAGTGAAAAACTGTTTTTT.

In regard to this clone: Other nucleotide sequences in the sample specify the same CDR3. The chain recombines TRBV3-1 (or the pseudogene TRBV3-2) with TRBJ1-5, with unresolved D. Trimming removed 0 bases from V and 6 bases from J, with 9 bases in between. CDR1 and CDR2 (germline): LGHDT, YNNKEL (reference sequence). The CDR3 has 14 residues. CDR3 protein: CASSQDLQAQPQHF. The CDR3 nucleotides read TGTGCCAGCAGCCAAGACCTCCAGGCTCAGCCCCAGCATTTT.

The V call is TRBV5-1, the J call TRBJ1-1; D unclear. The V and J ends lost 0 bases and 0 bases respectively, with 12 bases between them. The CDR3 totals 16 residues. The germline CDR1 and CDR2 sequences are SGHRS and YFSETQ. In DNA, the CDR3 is TGCGCCAGCAGCTTGGCGGTCGGCAGGTTGAACACTGAAGCTTTCTTT. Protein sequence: CASSLAVGRLNTEAFF.

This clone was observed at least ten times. This chain's CDR3 is CASSVESSVGAGGMGNIQYF. The DNA for the CDR3 is TGTGCCAGCAGCGTAGAAAGTTCGGTGGGTGCAGGGGGCATGGGAAACATTCAGTACTTC. The chain couples TRBV9 to TRBJ2-4, with TRBD1 identical over 8 bases. This CDR3 contains 20 residues. The V segment lost 0 bases and the J segment 6 bases; nucleotides outside the gene matches: 20. Germline CDR1 SGDLS, CDR2 YYNGEE. Combining the CDR3 with reference TRBV9 and TRBJ2-4 gives the whole variable domain DSGVTQTPKHLITATGQRVTLRCSPRSGDLSVYWYQQSLDQGLQFLIQYYNGEERAKGNILERFSAQQFPDLHSELNLSSLELGDSALYFCASSVESSVGAGGMGNIQYFGAGTRLSVL.

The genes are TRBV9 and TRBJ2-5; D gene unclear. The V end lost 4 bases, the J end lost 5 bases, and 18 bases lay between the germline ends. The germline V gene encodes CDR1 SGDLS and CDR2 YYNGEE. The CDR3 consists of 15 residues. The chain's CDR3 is CASSTSNVASETQYF. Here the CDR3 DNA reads TGTGCCAGCAGCACCAGTAATGTGGCTTCGGAGACCCAGTACTTC.

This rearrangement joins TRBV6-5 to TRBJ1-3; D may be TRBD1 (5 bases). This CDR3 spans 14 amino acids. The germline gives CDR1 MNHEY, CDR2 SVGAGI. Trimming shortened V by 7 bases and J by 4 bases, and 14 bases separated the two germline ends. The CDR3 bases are TGTGCCAGCAATAGGGGTAATGCAGGAAACACCATATATTTT. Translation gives CASNRGNAGNTIYF.